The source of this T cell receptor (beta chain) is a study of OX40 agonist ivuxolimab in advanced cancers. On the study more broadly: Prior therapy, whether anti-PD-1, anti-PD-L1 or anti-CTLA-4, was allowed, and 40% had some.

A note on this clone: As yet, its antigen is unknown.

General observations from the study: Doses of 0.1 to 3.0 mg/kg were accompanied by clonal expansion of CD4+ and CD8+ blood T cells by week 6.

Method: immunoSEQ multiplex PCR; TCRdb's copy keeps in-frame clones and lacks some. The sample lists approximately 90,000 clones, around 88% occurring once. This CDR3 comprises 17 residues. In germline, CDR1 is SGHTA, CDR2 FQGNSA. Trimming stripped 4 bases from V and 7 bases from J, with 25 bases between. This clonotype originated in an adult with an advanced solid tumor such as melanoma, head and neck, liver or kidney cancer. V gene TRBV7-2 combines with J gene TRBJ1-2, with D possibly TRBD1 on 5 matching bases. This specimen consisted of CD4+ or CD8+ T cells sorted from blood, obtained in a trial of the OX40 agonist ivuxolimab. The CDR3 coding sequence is TGTGCCAGCAGCTCCCTGCCAGGGATGGGGGTGGAGGGTGGCTACACCTTC. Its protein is CASSSLPGMGVEGGYTF.